Here is one TCR beta chain with its context. These data originate in a study of sequential checkpoint blockade in melanoma. Profiling relied on immunoSEQ multiplex PCR, and the TCRdb table lists in-frame clones only, not all of them. The sample lists 30,000 to 35,000 clones, roughly 84% seen once, with more than 15% in the top ten. As for treatment: randomized to nivolumab then ipilimumab (arm A) or the reverse (arm B). Germline V CDR1 and CDR2: MNHEY, SMNVEV (reference sequence). This CDR3 has 14 amino acids. V was pared by 3 bases and J by 4 bases, with 3 bases of the junction left unmatched. Sequencing used CD8+ T cells sorted from blood (inferred from file names), obtained from a patient given nivolumab and ipilimumab in sequence. The TCR originated in a human donor with melanoma. The chain has TRBV27 and TRBJ1-2, with TRBD1 matching over 9 bases. CDR3 protein: CASSFQTGGYGYTF. CDR3 coding DNA: TGTGCCAGCAGTTTCCAGACAGGGGGCTATGGCTACACCTTC.